This T cell receptor (beta chain) was sequenced during a study of T cell changes during pregnancy in multiple sclerosis. The method was immunoSEQ multiplex PCR; TCRdb's version includes in-frame clones alone and lacks a portion of them. The sample contains around 33,000 clones, 85% to 90% of which appear only once. Germline trimming cut 3 bases from V and 7 bases from J; bases unmatched to any gene: 10. Germline CDR1 and CDR2: KGHSH and LQKENI. The CDR3 is made up of 16 amino acids. The source material was CD4+ T cells from peripheral blood mononuclear cells, sampled in the third trimester of pregnancy. The chain carries TRBV18 and TRBJ2-1; 9 bases map to TRBD2. The TCR comes from a female donor in good health, enrolled as a control in a pregnancy study. CDR3 region: CASSPLASGMDNEQFF. Here the CDR3 DNA reads TGTGCCAGCTCACCCCTGGCTAGCGGGATGGATAATGAGCAGTTCTTC.